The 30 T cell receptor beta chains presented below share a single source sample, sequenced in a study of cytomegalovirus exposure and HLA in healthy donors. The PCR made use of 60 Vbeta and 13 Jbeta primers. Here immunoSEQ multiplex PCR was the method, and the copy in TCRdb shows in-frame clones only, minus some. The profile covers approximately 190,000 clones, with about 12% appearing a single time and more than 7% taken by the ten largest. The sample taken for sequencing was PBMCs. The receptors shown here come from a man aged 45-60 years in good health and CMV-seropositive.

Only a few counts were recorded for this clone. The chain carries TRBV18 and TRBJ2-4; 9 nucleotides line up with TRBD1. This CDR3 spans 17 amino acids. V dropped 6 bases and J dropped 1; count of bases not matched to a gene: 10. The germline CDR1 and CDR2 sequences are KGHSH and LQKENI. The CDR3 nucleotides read TGTGCCAGCTCTTCCTCCACAGGGGGCGCGGCCAAAAACATTCAGTACTTC. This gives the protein CASSSSTGGAAKNIQYF.

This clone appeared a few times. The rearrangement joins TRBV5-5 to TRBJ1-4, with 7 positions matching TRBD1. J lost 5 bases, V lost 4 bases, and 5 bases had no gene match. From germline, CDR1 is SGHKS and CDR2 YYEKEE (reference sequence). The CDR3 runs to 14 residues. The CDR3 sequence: CASSRQGYNEKLFF. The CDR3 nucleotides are TGTGCCAGCAGCCGACAGGGATACAATGAAAAACTGTTTTTT.

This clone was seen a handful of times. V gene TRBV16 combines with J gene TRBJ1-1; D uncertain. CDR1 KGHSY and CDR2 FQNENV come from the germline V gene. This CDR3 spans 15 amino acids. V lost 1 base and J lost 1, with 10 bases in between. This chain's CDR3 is CASSQFAGENTEAFF. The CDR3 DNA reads TGTGCCAGCAGCCAATTCGCCGGAGAGAACACTGAAGCTTTCTTT.

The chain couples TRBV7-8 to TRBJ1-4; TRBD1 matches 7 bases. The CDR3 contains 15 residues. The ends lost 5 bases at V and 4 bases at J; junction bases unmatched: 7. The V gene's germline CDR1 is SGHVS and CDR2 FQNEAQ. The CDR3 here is CASSRGDRINEKLFF. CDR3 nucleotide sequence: TGTGCCAGCAGCCGCGGGGACAGAATTAATGAAAAACTGTTTTTT.

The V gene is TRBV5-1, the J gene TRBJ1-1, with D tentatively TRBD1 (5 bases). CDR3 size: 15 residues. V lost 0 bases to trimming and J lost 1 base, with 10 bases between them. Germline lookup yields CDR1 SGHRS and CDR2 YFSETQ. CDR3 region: CASSLGGERNTEAFF. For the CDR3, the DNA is TGCGCCAGCAGCTTGGGGGGGGAGAGGAACACTGAAGCTTTCTTT.

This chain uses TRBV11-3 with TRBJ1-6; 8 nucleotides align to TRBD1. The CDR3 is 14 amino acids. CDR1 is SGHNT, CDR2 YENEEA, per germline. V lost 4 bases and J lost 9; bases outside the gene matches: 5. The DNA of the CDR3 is TGTGCCAGCAGCTCACAGGGGGGACGTTCACCCCTCCACTTT. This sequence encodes CASSSQGGRSPLHF.

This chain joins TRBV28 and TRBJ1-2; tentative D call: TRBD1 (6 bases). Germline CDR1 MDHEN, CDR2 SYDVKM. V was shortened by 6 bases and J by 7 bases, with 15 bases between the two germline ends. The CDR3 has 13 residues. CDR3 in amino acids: CASRLGGRSGYTF. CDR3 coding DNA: TGTGCCAGCAGGTTAGGGGGGAGATCTGGCTACACCTTC.

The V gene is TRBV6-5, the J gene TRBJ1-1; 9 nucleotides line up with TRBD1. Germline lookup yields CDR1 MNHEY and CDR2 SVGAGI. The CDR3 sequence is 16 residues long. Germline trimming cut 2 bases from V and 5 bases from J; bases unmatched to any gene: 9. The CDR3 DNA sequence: TGTGCCAGCAGTTACGCTCCGGGACAGGGCTATACTGAAGCTTTCTTT. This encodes CASSYAPGQGYTEAFF.

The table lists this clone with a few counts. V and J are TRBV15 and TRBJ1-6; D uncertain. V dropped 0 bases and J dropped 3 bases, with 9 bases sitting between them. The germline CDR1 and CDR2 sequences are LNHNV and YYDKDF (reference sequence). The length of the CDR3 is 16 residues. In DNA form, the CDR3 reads TGTGCCACCAGCAGAGAGAGCACAGTCTATAATTCACCCCTCCACTTT. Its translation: CATSRESTVYNSPLHF.

The DNA for the CDR3 is TGTGCCAGCAGCCTTGAGACAGTCACAGATACGCAGTATTTT. Protein: CASSLETVTDTQYF. The chain employs TRBV7-2 and TRBJ2-3; D perhaps matches TRBD1 (5 bases). Trimming left V 5 bases short and J 2 bases short, with 11 bases between. The V gene's germline CDR1 is SGHTA and CDR2 FQGNSA. The CDR3 totals 14 residues.

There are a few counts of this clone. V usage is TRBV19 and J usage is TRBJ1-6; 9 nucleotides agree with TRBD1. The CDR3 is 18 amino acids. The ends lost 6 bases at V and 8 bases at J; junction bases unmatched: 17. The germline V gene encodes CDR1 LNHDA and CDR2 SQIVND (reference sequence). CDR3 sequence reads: CASSYWGTGYRGHSPLHF. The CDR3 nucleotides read TGTGCCAGTAGCTACTGGGGAACCGGTTACAGGGGGCATTCACCCCTCCACTTT.

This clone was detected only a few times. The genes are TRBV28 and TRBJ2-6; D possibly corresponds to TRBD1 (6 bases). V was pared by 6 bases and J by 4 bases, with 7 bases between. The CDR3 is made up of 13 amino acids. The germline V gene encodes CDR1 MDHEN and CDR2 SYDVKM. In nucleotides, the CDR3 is TGTGCCAGCAGGGGGGCAGGGGCCAACGTCCTGACTTTC. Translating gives CASRGAGANVLTF.

CDR3 DNA: TGTGCCAGCAGTGAATACGGAGTGAGTGAAAAACTGTTTTTT. As protein: CASSEYGVSEKLFF. The V gene is TRBV25-1, the J gene TRBJ1-4; no clear D gene. Between the trimmed V and J ends, which lost 0 bases and 7 bases, there was a span of 9 bases. CDR1 MGHDK and CDR2 SYGVNS come from the germline V gene. The CDR3 spans 14 residues.

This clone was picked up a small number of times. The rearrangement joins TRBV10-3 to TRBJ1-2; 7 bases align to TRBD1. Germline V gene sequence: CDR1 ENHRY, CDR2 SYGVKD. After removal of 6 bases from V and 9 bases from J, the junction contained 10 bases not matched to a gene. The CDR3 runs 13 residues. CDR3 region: CAIRGDRAQSYTF. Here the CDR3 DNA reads TGTGCCATCAGGGGAGACAGGGCCCAAAGCTACACCTTC.

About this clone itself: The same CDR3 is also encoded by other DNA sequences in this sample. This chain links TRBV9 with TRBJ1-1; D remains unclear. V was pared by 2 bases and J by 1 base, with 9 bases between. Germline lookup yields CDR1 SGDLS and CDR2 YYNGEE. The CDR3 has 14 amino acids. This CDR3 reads CASSVGAGNTEAFF. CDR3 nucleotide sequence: TGTGCCAGCAGCGTCGGCGCAGGGAACACTGAAGCTTTCTTT. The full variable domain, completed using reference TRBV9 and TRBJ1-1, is DSGVTQTPKHLITATGQRVTLRCSPRSGDLSVYWYQQSLDQGLQFLIQYYNGEERAKGNILERFSAQQFPDLHSELNLSSLELGDSALYFCASSVGAGNTEAFFGQGTRLTVV.

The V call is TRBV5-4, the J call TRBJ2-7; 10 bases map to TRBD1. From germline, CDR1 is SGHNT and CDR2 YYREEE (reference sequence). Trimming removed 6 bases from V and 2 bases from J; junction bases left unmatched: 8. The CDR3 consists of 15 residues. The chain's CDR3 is CASTPDRGRTYEQYV. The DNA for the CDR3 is TGTGCCAGCACCCCGGACAGGGGGAGAACCTACGAGCAGTACGTC.

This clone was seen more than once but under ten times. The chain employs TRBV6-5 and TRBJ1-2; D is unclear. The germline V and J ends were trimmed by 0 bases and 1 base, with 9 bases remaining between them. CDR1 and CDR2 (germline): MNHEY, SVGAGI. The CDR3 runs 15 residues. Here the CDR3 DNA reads TGTGCCAGCAGTTACTCGGAGGTTGTTAACTATGGCTACACCTTC. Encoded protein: CASSYSEVVNYGYTF.

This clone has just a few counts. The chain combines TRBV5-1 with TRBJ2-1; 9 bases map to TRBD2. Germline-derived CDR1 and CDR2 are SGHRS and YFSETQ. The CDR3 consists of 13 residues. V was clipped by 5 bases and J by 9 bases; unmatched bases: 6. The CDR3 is CASSLAGMSEQFF. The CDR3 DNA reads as TGCGCCAGCAGTCTAGCGGGGATGTCTGAGCAGTTCTTC. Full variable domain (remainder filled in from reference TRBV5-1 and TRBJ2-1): KAGVTQTPRYLIKTRGQQVTLSCSPISGHRSVSWYQQTPGQGLQFLFEYFSETQRNKGNFPGRFSGRQFSNSRSEMNVSTLELGDSALYLCASSLAGMSEQFFGPGTRLTVL.

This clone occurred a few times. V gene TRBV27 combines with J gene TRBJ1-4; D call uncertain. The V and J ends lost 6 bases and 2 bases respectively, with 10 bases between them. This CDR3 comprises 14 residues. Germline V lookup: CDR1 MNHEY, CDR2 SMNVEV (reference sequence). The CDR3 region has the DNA TGTGCCAGCAGCCGCCGGTGGACTAATGAAAAACTGTTTTTT. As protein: CASSRRWTNEKLFF. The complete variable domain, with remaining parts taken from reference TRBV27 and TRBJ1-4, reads EAQVTQNPRYLITVTGKKLTVTCSQNMNHEYMSWYRQDPGLGLRQIYYSMNVEVTDKGDVPEGYKVSRKEKRNFPLILESPSPNQTSLYFCASSRRWTNEKLFFGSGTQLSVL.

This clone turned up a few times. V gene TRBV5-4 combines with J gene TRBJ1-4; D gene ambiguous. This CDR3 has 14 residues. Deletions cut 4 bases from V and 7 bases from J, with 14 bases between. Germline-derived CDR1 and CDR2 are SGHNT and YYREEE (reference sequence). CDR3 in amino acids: CASSQESGSEKLFF. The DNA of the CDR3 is TGTGCCAGCAGCCAAGAATCGGGTAGTGAAAAACTGTTTTTT.

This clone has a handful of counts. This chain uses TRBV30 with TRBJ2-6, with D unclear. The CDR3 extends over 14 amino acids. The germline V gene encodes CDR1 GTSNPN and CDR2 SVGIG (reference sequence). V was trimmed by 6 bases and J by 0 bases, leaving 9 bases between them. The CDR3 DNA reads TGTGCCTGCATAAGCGCCTCTGGGGCCAACGTCCTGACTTTC. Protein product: CACISASGANVLTF.

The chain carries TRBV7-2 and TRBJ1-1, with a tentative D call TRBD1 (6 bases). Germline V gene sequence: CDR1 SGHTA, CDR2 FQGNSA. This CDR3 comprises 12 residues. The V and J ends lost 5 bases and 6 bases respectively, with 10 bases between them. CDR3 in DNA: TGTGCCAGCAGCGGGCCAGGGGCTGAAGCTTTCTTT. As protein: CASSGPGAEAFF.

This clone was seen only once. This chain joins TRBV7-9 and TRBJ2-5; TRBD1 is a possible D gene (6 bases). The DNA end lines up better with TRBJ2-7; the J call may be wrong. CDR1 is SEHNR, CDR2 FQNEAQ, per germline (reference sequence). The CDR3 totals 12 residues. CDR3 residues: CASGDNSYEQYF. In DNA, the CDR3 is TGTGCCAGCGGGGACAACTCCTACGAGCAGTACTTC.

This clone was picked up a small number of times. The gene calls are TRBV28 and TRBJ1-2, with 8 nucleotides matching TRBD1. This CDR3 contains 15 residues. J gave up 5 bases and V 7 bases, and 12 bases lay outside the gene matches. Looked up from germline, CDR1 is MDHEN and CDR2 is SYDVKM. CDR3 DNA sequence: TGTGCCAGCATCTCCGCGGACAGGGCTATATATGGCTACACCTTC. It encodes CASISADRAIYGYTF.

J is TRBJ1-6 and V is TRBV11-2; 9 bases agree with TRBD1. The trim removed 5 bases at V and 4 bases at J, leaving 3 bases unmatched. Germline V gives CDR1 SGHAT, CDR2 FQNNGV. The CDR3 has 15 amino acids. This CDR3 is CASSPGTGYNSPLHF. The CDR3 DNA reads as TGTGCCAGCAGCCCAGGGACAGGGTATAATTCACCCCTCCACTTT.

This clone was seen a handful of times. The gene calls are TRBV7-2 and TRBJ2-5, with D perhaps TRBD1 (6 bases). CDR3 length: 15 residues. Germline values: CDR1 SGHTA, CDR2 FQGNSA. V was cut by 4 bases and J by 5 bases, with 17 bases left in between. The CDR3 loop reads CASSSAPGAMETQYF. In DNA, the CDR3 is TGTGCCAGCAGCTCTGCACCAGGGGCGATGGAGACCCAGTACTTC.

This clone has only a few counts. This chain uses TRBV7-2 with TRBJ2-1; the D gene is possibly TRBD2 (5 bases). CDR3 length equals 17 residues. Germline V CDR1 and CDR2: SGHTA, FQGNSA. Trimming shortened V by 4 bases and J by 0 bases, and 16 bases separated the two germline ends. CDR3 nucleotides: TGTGCCAGCAGCTATACGATAGCGCTCAGCTCCTACAATGAGCAGTTCTTC. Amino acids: CASSYTIALSSYNEQFF. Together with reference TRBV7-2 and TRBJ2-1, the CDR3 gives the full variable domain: GAGVSQSPSNKVTEKGKDVELRCDPISGHTALYWYRQSLGQGLEFLIYFQGNSAPDKSGLPSDRFSAERTGGSVSTLTIQRTQQEDSAVYLCASSYTIALSSYNEQFFGPGTRLTVL.

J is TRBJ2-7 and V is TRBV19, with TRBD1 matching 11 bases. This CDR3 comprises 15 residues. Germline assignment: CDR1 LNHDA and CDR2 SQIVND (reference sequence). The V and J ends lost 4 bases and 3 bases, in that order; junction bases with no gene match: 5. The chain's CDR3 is CASSTGTGGDYEQYF. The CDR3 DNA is TGTGCCAGTAGTACGGGGACAGGGGGGGACTACGAGCAGTACTTC.

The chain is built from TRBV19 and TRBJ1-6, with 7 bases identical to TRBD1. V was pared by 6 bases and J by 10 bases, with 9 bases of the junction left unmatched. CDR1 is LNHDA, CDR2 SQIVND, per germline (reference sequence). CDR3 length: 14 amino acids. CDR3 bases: TGTGCCAGTAGGACAGGGACTCTCGAATCACCCCTCCACTTT. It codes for CASRTGTLESPLHF.

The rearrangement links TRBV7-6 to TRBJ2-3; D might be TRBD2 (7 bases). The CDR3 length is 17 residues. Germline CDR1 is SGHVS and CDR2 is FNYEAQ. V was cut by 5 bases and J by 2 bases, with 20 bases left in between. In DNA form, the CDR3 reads TGTGCCAGCAGCCTGGGGGTGGGGGGGGGCTACACAGATACGCAGTATTTT. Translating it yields CASSLGVGGGYTDTQYF.